Below are 13 T cell receptor beta chains sequenced from a single sample in a study of blood T cell repertoires in COVID-19. Sequenced by immunoSEQ multiplex PCR; TCRdb stores in-frame clones only, minus some. The sample has 400,000 to 500,000 clones; roughly 84% are singletons. The specimen sequenced was PBMCs or T cells enriched from blood (not recorded which). The receptors here all came from a woman between 18 and 29 years old who had been exposed to COVID-19.

This rearrangement joins TRBV6-6 to TRBJ1-5; D may be TRBD1 (6 bases). V dropped 2 bases and J dropped 1 base, with 9 bases sitting between them. The CDR3 has 15 amino acids. Looked up from germline, CDR1 is MNHNY and CDR2 is SVGAGI (reference sequence). The DNA of the CDR3 is TGTGCCAGCAGTTACGGGGGGGCCAGCAATCAGCCCCAGCATTTT. Translated, it gives CASSYGGASNQPQHF.

The chain recombines TRBV4-2 with TRBJ2-1; D perhaps matches TRBD2 (6 bases). In germline, CDR1 is LGHNA, CDR2 YNFKEQ. The CDR3 runs to 16 residues. The V end lost 0 bases, the J end lost 4 bases, and 13 bases lay between the germline ends. CDR3 residues: CASSQEGGKGYNEQFF. The CDR3 DNA reads as TGTGCCAGCAGCCAAGAGGGCGGGAAAGGGTACAATGAGCAGTTCTTC.

The chain carries TRBV6-5 and TRBJ1-2; TRBD1 matches 7 bases. The CDR3 extends over 13 amino acids. Germline assignment: CDR1 MNHEY and CDR2 SVGAGI. V lost 6 bases and J lost 7; bases outside the gene matches: 8. The CDR3 nucleotides read TGTGCCAGCAGCCAGGACAGGCTGTCTGGCTACACCTTC. Translation gives CASSQDRLSGYTF.

The chain has TRBV19 and TRBJ1-1, with TRBD1 identical over 7 bases. Germline CDR1 and CDR2: LNHDA and SQIVND (reference sequence). The CDR3 has 13 amino acids. The ends lost 8 bases at V and 4 bases at J; junction bases unmatched: 7. CDR3 DNA sequence: TGTGCCAGTGGCAGGGGGACGGGCACTGAAGCTTTCTTT. This sequence encodes CASGRGTGTEAFF.

The DNA of the CDR3 is TGTGCCAGCATTGGGACTCTAGGATACAATGAGCAGTTCTTC. It is translated as CASIGTLGYNEQFF. The chain uses TRBV2 and TRBJ2-1; D possibly corresponds to TRBD2 (6 bases). The length of the CDR3 is 14 residues. Trimming removed 7 bases from V and 4 bases from J, with 14 bases in between. CDR1 SNHLY and CDR2 FYNNEI come from the germline V gene.

The rearrangement joins TRBV15 to TRBJ1-1; 7 bases are a match to TRBD1. The V segment lost 3 bases and the J segment 2 bases; nucleotides outside the gene matches: 12. This CDR3 is built from 17 residues. Germline CDR1 is LNHNV and CDR2 is YYDKDF (reference sequence). This CDR3 is CATSRAPGQSLNTEAFF. The CDR3 region has the DNA TGTGCCACCAGCAGGGCTCCGGGACAGAGCCTCAACACTGAAGCTTTCTTT.

This chain joins TRBV6-5 and TRBJ2-7, with D uncertain. This CDR3 has 13 residues. V was clipped by 8 bases and J by 0 bases, with 11 bases between them. Germline CDR1 and CDR2: MNHEY and SVGAGI. CDR3 DNA sequence: TGTGCCAGCCGAGACTCCCCCTCCTACGAGCAGTACTTC. Amino acids: CASRDSPSYEQYF.

The chain uses TRBV6-1 and TRBJ1-3; 10 bases fit TRBD1. Germline trimming cut 2 bases from V and 3 bases from J; bases unmatched to any gene: 7. The CDR3 totals 17 residues. Germline CDR1 is MNHNS and CDR2 is SASEGT. The CDR3: CASSESTGDRGGNTIYF. The CDR3 nucleotides are TGTGCCAGCAGTGAAAGTACGGGGGACAGGGGTGGAAACACCATATATTTT.

V gene TRBV6-2 or TRBV6-3 combines with J gene TRBJ2-7, with 7 bases that match TRBD2. The germline gives CDR1 MNHEY, CDR2 SVGEGT. This CDR3 is built from 13 residues. V shed 5 bases, J shed 4 bases, and the junction held 5 bases outside the gene matches. The CDR3 DNA is TGTGCCAGCAGTGGACTAGAATCATACGAGCAGTACTTC. This gives the protein CASSGLESYEQYF.

The gene calls are TRBV27 and TRBJ2-3, with 8 bases that match TRBD2. The V gene end was trimmed by 2 bases and the J gene end by 4 bases; junction bases not matched to a gene: 8. Germline V gene data show CDR1 as MNHEY and CDR2 as SMNVEV (reference sequence). CDR3 length equals 16 residues. The CDR3 coding sequence is TGTGCCAGCAGTTTAAAGGGACTAGGGGGGTCAGATACGCAGTATTTT. Amino acid sequence: CASSLKGLGGSDTQYF.

The chain is built from TRBV3-1 (or the pseudogene TRBV3-2) and TRBJ2-3, with TRBD2 matching over 8 bases. This CDR3 contains 16 residues. CDR1 LGHDT and CDR2 YNNKEL come from the germline V gene (reference sequence). Losses at the gene ends were 4 bases for V and 1 base for J; bases not matched to a gene: 7. The CDR3 sequence: CASSLQTSDRTDTQYF. The DNA for the CDR3 is TGTGCCAGCAGCCTTCAGACTAGCGACCGCACAGATACGCAGTATTTT.

As DNA, the CDR3 is TGCGCCAGCAGCTTACCGGGATCTGAAGCTTTCTTT. This sequence encodes CASSLPGSEAFF. V gene TRBV5-1 combines with J gene TRBJ1-1; no firm D call. The CDR3 totals 12 residues. Trimming cost V 2 bases and J 6 bases, with 8 bases left between them. Looked up from germline, CDR1 is SGHRS and CDR2 is YFSETQ.

The CDR3 DNA reads as TGTGCCAGCAGCTCCGGGTGGGGACAGCCCTACAATGAGCAGTTCTTC. This codes for CASSSGWGQPYNEQFF. J is TRBJ2-1 and V is TRBV7-2, with 7 nucleotides matching TRBD1. The CDR3 loop spans 16 amino acids. Germline loops: CDR1 SGHTA, CDR2 FQGNSA. Trimming took 4 bases from V and 2 from J; bases not matched to a gene: 8.